This T cell receptor beta chain stems from a study of blood T cells in healthy people across ages. This clonotype was counted a few times. Antigen: not known. For the second PCR, which ran for about 6 to 12 cycles, a sample-barcoded 5' primer and a J-beta primer mix were used. TCRdb reanalysed the 5' RACE reads using MiXCR and keeps one entry per CDR3 protein. This table holds some 860,000 distinct CDR3 sequences, 56% found once. The ends were cut back, 4 bases at V and 9 bases at J, with 22 bases in the middle. The CDR3 is 15 residues long. Germline V gene sequence: CDR1 SGHRS, CDR2 YFSETQ. Each donor had 9 to 10 milliliters of peripheral blood drawn. Total RNA amounts of at least 6 micrograms were extracted per sample. Study observations and caveats: From one million sequenced T cells, diversity estimates were lower bounds. The CMV status of each donor remained undetermined, and this could have confounded shifts in expanded clonotypes.

The chain uses TRBV5-1 and TRBJ2-5; D might be TRBD1 (6 bases). Sequenced input: blood. The TCR comes from a man aged 40-49 years in good health. The CDR3 reads CASSPPDSGSLAQYF. The CDR3 coding sequence is TGCGCCAGCAGCCCCCCGGACAGCGGAAGTTTGGCCCAGTACTTC. The variable domain in full, with the rest retrieved from reference TRBV5-1 and TRBJ2-5, is KAGVTQTPRYLIKTRGQQVTLSCSPISGHRSVSWYQQTPGQGLQFLFEYFSETQRNKGNFPGRFSGRQFSNSRSEMNVSTLELGDSALYLCASSPPDSGSLAQYFGPGTRLLVL.